The present entry profiles one T cell receptor beta chain with its context. This clone was found a few times. What antigen it recognizes has not been identified. No per-base quality is available; no much larger clone lies one base away. Other nucleotide sequences from this sample produce the same CDR3. The CDR3 contains 15 residues, cysteine and phenylalanine counted. Only CDR3 DNA remains: 45 bases, in frame from the first base. The germline V gene (reference sequence) supplies CDR1 LNHNV and CDR2 YYDKDF. V is cut by 0 bases and J by 7 bases, and the space between the germline ends is 15 bases. At diagnosis, peripheral blood, uninvolved tumor-adjacent lung and tumor were collected and were preserved as a mix of fresh-frozen and FFPE material. For TCR repertoire profiling, blood samples were analyzed as peripheral blood mononuclear cells. This sample was included in a study of T cells in localized non-small cell lung cancer (dated by TCRdb to the early 2020s). Background for the entire study: T cell repertoires of a few hundred early-stage NSCLC patients were analyzed, with tumors being compared against uninvolved tumor-adjacent lungs. The cohort was made up of under 250 treatment-naive NSCLC patients whose localized lung tumors had been resected. A mean age of around 69 years was recorded for the NSCLC patients, of whom around 120 were male and more than 95 were female. Study-level results and caveats: Higher T cell density in blood was associated with longer overall survival, whereas higher clonality in adjacent lung was associated with shorter survival. Because multi-region sequencing of the tumors was not done, intratumor heterogeneity could not be ruled out. Because the study design was exploratory, TCR variables were selected using unadjusted p-values without false-discovery rate correction. Of the top 100 tumor clones, a median of 57 were detected in paired uninvolved adjacent lung; around 27 were also among that lung's top 100. Uninvolved tumor-adjacent lung showed the highest T cell clonality, higher than tumor, which suggests more focused antigenic responses in the uninvolved tumor-adjacent lung.

TCR beta CDR3 regions were sequenced from DNA using the immunoSEQ Assay. Turning to the authors' computational methods: T cell density was computed as TCR beta template counts normalized to usable DNA estimated by amplifying housekeeping genes. Using the preseqR package, richness was estimated by extrapolating to 120,000 templates for tissue samples and 400,000 templates for PBMC samples. Clonality was defined by subtracting Pielou's evenness from one. To identify tissue-enriched TCRs, differential abundance testing was run on productive amino-acid clonotypes with a minimum total count of 5 and an alpha of 0.1. Repertoire overlap between compartments was quantified with the Jaccard Index and Morisita Overlap Index. GLIPH grouped TCR beta CDR3s together with public tetramer-defined viral CDR3s, and a viral motif had to include at least three viral sequences and also show V-gene enrichment. The source is immuneACCESS, and TCRdb retained only in-frame sequences with V and J called. Part of the clones is not carried over; for the studies checked, unresolved V genes explain less than half of this, and the remainder is unexplained. The V and J calls and the clone size are those of that table, but D and trimming were determined from the DNA. For this sample the table gives fewer than 100,000 clones, of which around 90% were detected only once. The ten largest make up roughly 15% of the sample.

The source of this sequence is a man aged 35-69 years with stage I squamous cell lung carcinoma. This receptor chain uses TRBV15 and TRBJ2-5; TRBD2 could be the D gene, as 5 bases match. Sequenced material: peripheral blood, taken before any cancer treatment. The nucleotides read TGTGCCACCAGCAGAGATTTAGGAGGTCGCGGGACCCAGTACTTC. This sequence encodes CATSRDLGGRGTQYF.